This T cell receptor beta chain comes out of a study of GPR56 and killer-like receptors on CD4 memory cells (dated by TCRdb to about 2019). Regarding the research as a whole: The study proposed that the stepwise gain of KLRB1, KLRG1, GPR56 and finally KLRF1 marks human CD4+ memory T-cell differentiation and cytokine production potential. The healthy blood donors were described in the study as age-matched to the liver disease patients, whose median age was roughly 70 years.

Before TCRbeta sequencing, fluorescence-activated cell sorting was used to enrich five KLR/GPR56-defined CD4+ populations. To test a linear memory differentiation pathway, the researchers sequenced TCRbeta repertoires from five CD4+ T-cell subsets that were defined by expression of KLRB1, KLRG1, GPR56 and KLRF1. TCR-sequenced cells came from peripheral blood of healthy control individuals, reported as five donors in the TCRbeta analysis figure. Heparinized peripheral blood was collected and all samples were processed within one hour of retrieval. Blood was diluted 1:2 in PBS, and peripheral blood mononuclear cells were then isolated from the diluted blood at room temperature by Biocoll density gradient centrifugation. Before flow sorting, freshly isolated PBMCs underwent magnetic sorting with anti-CD4 MicroBeads to enrich CD4+ T cells. A BD FACSAria II was used to sort CD4+ T cells enriched from PBMCs of healthy donors according to marker expression. Surface staining used anti-KLRB1 clone 191B8, anti-KLRF1 clone 4A4.D10 and anti-KLRG1 clone REA261 antibodies from Miltenyi Biotec.

What the study reported, not specific to this receptor: Clones dominating late populations 4 and 5 were also found in early populations 1 and 2, which the authors took as evidence for linear differentiation. Rather than full repertoires, only the 100 most expanded clones per population were included in the diversity and similarity analyses. Clonal frequency started low in the marker-negative population and rose progressively along the proposed pathway, while TCRbeta diversity decreased accordingly. Overlap of TCR repertoires was especially pronounced between late populations 4 and 5, and partly extended to population 3.

The run used an Illumina HiSeq 2500. Sequencing libraries were built by amplifying the recombined TCRbeta locus with a previously published PCR protocol. The paper's data handling went like this. Reads whose average quality score was below 30 were removed, and the reads that remained were processed with IMSEQ. Clonotypes were defined by Vbeta gene, Jbeta gene and CDR3 amino acid sequence. Repertoire overlap between populations was quantified with the Morisita-Horn index computed on the top 100 expanded clones. Renyi diversity profiles calculated on the top 100 expanded clones were used to assess clonal diversity. The reads were reprocessed in TCRdb, with one entry per CDR3 protein sequence and no accompanying DNA. Clone size and V and J calls follow TCRdb, not the original study. For this sample, the table gives 2,500 to 4,000 distinct CDR3 sequences. About 5.2% of the sample is held by the ten biggest clonotypes.

Remarks on this clonotype: Its antigen remains undetermined.

Sequenced input: memory CD4+ T cells from blood. This TCR was recovered from a human donor in good health.

The CDR3 region reads CASSLGVYGDTGELFF. Here the chain combines TRBV11-3 and TRBJ2-2. The germline V gene supplies CDR1 SGHNT and CDR2 YENEEA. Measured from the cysteine to the phenylalanine, the CDR3 is 16 residues long. DNA is not on record.